This T cell receptor (beta chain) appears in the sequencing data of a study of shared clonotypes between healthy human individuals. Study observations and caveats: Blood alone was sampled, and tissue repertoires likely differ. Though the depth was large, rarefaction showed that sorted-subset sequencing was incomplete.

The table came from immunoSEQ multiplex PCR; TCRdb's copy has only in-frame clones and leaves some out. The data contain around 640,000 clones, roughly 95% of them singletons. The naive CD8 population came from CD45RO-negative cells selected for CCR7, without terminally differentiated effector memory CD45RA+ cells. A word on this clone: Antigen unknown.

Input material: naive CD8+ T cells sorted from blood. This receptor was taken from a woman younger than 45 in good health.

This CDR3 is CASRPLLDGSNQPQHF. CDR3 DNA sequence: TGTGCCAGCAGACCATTACTGGACGGGAGCAATCAGCCCCAGCATTTT. The chain combines TRBV5-5 with TRBJ1-5; D is unclear. Trimming pared 5 bases from V and 1 base from J, leaving 16 bases between. The CDR3 loop spans 16 amino acids. Germline V gene lookup returns CDR1 SGHKS and CDR2 YYEKEE (reference sequence).